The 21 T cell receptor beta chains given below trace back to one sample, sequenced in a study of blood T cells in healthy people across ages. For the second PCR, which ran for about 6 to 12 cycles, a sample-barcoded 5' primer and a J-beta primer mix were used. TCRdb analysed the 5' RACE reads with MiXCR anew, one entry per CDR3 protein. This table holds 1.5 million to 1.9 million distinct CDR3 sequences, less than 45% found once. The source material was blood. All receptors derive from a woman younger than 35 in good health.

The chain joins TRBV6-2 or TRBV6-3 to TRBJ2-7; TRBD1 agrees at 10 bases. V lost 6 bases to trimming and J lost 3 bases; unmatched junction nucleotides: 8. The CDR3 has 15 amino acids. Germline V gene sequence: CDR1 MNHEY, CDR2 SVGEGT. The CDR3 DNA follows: TGTGCCAGCAGACTAATGGGACAGGGGTTCTACGAGCAGTACTTC. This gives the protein CASRLMGQGFYEQYF.

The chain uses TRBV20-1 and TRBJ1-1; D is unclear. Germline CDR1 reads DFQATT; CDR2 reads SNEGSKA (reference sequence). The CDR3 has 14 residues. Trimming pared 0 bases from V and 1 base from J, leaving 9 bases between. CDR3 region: CSARDRSRNTEAFF. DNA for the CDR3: TGCAGTGCTAGAGATCGCAGCAGGAACACTGAAGCTTTCTTT.

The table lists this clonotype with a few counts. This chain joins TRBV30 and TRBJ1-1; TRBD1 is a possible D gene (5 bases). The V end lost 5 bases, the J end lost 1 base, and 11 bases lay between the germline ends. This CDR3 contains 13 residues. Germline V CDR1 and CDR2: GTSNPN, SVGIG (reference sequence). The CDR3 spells CAWSRGGNTEAFF. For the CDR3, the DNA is TGTGCCTGGTCGCGGGGGGGGAACACTGAAGCTTTCTTT. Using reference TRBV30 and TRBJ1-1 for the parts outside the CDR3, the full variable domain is SQTIHQWPATLVQPVGSPLSLECTVEGTSNPNLYWYRQAAGRGLQLLFYSVGIGQISSEVPQNLSASRPQDRQFILSSKKLLLSDSGFYLCAWSRGGNTEAFFGQGTRLTVV.

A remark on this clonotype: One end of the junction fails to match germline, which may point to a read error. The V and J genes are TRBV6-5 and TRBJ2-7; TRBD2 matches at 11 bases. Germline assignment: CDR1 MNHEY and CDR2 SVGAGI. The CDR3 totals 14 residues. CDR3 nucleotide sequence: TGTGCCGGCAGAAAGCTAGCGGGAGGATATGAGCAGTACTTC. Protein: CAGRKLAGGYEQYF.

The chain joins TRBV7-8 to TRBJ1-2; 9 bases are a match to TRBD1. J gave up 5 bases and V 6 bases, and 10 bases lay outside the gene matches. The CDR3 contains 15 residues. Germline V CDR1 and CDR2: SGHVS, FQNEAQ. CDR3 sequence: CASSQQGAASYGYTF. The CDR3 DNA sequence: TGTGCCAGCAGTCAACAGGGGGCGGCATCTTATGGCTACACCTTC.

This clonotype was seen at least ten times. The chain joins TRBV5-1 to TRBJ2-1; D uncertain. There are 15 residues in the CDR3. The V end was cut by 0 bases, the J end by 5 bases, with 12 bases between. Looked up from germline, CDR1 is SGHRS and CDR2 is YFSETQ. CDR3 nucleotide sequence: TGCGCCAGCAGCTTGGTGGTAGGGTTGGACAATGAGCAGTTCTTC. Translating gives CASSLVVGLDNEQFF.

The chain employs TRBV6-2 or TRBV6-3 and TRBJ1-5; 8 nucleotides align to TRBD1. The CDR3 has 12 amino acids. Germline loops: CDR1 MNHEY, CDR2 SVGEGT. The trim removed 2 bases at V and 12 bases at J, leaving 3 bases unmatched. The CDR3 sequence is CASSYTTGVQHF. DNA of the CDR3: TGTGCCAGCAGTTACACGACAGGGGTCCAGCATTTT.

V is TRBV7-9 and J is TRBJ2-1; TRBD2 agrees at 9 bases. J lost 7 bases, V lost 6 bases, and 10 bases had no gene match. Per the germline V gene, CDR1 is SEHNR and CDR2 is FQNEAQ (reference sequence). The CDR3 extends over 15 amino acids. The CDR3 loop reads CASRYIAGVGNEQFF. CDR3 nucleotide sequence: TGTGCCAGCAGGTATATAGCGGGAGTAGGGAATGAGCAGTTCTTC.

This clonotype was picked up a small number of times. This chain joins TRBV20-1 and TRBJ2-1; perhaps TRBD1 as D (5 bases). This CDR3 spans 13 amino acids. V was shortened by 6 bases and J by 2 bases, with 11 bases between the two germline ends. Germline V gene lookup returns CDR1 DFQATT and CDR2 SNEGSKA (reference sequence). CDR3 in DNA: TGCAGTGCGCTCAGACAGACCTACAATGAGCAGTTCTTC. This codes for CSALRQTYNEQFF.

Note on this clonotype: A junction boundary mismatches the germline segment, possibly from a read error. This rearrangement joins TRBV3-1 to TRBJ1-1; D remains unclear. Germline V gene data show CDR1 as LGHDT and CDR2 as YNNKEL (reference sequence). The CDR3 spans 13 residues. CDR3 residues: CASSEDGPTEAFF. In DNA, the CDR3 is TGTGCCAGCAGCGAAGACGGCCCCACTGAAGCTTTCTTT.

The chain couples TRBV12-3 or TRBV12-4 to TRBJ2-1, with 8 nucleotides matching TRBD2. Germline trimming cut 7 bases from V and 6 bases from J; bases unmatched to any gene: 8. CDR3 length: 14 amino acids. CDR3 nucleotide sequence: TGTGCCAGCACCACTTTACGGGGGGGCAATGAGCAGTTCTTC. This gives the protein CASTTLRGGNEQFF.

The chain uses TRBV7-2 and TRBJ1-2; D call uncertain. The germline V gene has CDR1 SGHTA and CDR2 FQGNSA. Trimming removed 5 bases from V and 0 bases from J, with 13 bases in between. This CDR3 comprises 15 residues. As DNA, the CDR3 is TGTGCCAGCAGCCAGCCCCCGGGTTCTAACTATGGCTACACCTTC. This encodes CASSQPPGSNYGYTF.

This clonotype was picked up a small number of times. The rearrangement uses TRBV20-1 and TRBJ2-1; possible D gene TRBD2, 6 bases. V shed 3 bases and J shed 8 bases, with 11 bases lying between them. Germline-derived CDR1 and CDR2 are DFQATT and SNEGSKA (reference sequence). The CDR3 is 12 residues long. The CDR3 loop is CSASFSGDEQFF. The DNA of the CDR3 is TGCAGTGCTAGCTTTAGCGGCGATGAGCAGTTCTTC.

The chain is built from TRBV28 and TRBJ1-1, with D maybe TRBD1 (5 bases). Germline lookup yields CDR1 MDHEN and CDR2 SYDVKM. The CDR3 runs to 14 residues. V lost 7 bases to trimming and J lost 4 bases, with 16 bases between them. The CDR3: CASKNRSWGTEAFF. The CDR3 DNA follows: TGTGCCAGCAAAAACAGGTCTTGGGGCACTGAAGCTTTCTTT.

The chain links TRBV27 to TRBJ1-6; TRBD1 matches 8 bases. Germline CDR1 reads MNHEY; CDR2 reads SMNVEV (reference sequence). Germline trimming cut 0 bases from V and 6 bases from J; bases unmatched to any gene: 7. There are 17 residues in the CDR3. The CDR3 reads CASSLSQGASGNSPLHF. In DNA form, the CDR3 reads TGTGCCAGCAGTTTATCCCAGGGGGCGTCGGGTAATTCACCCCTCCACTTT.

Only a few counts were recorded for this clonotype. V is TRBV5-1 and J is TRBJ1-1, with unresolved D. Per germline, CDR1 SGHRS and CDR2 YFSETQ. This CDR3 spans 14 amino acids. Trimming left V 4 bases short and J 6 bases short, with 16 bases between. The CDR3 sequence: CASSPGVPVSEAFF. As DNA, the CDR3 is TGCGCCAGCAGCCCTGGGGTACCGGTTTCTGAAGCTTTCTTT.

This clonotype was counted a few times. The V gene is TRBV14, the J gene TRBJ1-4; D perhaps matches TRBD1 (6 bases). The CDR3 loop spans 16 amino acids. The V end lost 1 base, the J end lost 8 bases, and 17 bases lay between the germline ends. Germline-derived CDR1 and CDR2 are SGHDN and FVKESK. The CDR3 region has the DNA TGTGCCAGCAGCCAAGTCAGGGGCTCGGTAGCGGAAAAACTGTTTTTT. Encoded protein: CASSQVRGSVAEKLFF.

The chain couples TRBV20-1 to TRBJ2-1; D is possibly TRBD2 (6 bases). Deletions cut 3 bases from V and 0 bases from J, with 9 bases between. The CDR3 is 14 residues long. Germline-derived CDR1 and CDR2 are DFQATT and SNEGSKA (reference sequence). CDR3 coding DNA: TGCAGTGCTAGGGGCGGGAACTCCTACAATGAGCAGTTCTTC. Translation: CSARGGNSYNEQFF.

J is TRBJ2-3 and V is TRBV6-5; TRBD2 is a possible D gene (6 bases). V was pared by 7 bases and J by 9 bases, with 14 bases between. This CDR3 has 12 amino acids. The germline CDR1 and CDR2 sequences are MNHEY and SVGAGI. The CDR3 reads CASTERAGTQYF. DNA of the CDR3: TGTGCCAGCACGGAGCGGGCCGGGACGCAGTATTTT.

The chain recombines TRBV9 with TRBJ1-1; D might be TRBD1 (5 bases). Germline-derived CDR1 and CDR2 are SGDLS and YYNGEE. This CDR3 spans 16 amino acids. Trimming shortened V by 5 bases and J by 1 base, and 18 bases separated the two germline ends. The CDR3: CASSHSPRQSNTEAFF. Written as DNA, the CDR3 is TGTGCCAGCAGTCATAGCCCCAGACAGTCGAACACTGAAGCTTTCTTT.

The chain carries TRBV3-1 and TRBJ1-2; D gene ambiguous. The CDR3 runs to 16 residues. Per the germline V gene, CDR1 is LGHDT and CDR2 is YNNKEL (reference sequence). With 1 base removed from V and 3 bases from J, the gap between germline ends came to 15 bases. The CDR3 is CASSQGRNWNHYGYTF. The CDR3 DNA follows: TGTGCCAGCAGCCAAGGACGGAACTGGAATCACTATGGCTACACCTTC.